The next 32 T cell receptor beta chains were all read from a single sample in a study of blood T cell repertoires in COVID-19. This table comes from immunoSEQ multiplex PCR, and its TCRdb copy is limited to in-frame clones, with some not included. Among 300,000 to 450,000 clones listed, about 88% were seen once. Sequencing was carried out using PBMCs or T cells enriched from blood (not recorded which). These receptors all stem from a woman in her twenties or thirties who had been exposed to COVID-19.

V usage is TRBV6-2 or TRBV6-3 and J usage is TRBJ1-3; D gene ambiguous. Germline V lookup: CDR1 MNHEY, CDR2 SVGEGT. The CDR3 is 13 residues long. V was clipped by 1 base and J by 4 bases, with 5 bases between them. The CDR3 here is CASSYLSGNTIYF. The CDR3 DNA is TGTGCCAGCAGTTACTTATCCGGAAACACCATATATTTT.

The CDR3: CASSESSVTSGRAGDTQYF. For the CDR3, the DNA is TGCGCCAGCAGTGAGTCGTCGGTTACTAGCGGGAGGGCCGGAGATACGCAGTATTTT. This chain links TRBV10-1 with TRBJ2-3, with 13 bases matching TRBD2. Germline values: CDR1 WNHNN, CDR2 SYGVQD (reference sequence). This CDR3 has 19 residues. V trimming: 0 bases; J trimming: 5 bases; junction bases outside the gene matches: 11.

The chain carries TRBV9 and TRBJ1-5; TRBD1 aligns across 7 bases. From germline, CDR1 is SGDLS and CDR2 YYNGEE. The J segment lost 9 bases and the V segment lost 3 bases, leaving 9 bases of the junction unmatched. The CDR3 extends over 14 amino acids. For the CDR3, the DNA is TGTGCCAGCAGCGCTACAGGGGACCTATGGCCCCAGCATTTT. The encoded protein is CASSATGDLWPQHF. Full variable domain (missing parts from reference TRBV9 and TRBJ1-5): DSGVTQTPKHLITATGQRVTLRCSPRSGDLSVYWYQQSLDQGLQFLIQYYNGEERAKGNILERFSAQQFPDLHSELNLSSLELGDSALYFCASSATGDLWPQHFGDGTRLSIL.

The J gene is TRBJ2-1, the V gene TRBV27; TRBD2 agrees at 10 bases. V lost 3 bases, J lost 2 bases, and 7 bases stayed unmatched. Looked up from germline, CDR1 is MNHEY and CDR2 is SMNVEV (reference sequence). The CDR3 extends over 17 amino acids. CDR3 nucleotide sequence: TGTGCCAGCAGTTTTGCAGGACTAGCGGAAACCTACAATGAGCAGTTCTTC. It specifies CASSFAGLAETYNEQFF.

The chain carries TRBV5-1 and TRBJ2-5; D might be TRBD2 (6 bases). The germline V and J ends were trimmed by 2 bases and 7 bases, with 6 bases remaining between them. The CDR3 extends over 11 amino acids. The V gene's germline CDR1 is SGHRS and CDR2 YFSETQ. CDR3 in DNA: TGCGCCAGCAGCTTCGGGGGGACCCAGTACTTC. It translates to CASSFGGTQYF.

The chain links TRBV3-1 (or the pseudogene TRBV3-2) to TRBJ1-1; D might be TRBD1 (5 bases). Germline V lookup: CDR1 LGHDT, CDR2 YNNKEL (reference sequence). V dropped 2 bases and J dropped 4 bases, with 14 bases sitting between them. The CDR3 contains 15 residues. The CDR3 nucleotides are TGTGCCAGCAGCCAACTCTCAGGGATGGCCACTGAAGCTTTCTTT. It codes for CASSQLSGMATEAFF.

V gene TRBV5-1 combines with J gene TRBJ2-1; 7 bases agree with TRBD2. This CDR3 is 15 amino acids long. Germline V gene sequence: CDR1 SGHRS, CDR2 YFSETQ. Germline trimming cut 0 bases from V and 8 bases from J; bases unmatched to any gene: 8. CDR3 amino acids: CASSLEGGSIDEQFF. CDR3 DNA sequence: TGCGCCAGCAGCTTGGAGGGCGGGAGCATAGATGAGCAGTTCTTC.

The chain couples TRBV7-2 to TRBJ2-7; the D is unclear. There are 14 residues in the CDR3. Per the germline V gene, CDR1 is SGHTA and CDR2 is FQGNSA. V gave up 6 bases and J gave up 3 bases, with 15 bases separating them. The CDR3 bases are TGTGCCAGCAGGGCCTTTGGGCCCCGCTACGAGCAGTACTTC. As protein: CASRAFGPRYEQYF.

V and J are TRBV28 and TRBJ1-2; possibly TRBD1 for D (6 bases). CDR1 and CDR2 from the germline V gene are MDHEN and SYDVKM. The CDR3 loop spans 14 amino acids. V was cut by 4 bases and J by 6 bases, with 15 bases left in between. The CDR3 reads CASSSIGQGHGYTF. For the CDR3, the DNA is TGTGCCAGCAGTTCCATCGGGCAGGGGCATGGCTACACCTTC.

Here the CDR3 DNA reads TGTGCCAGTAGTATCGCGGGAATCTATGGCTACACCTTC. Its protein product is CASSIAGIYGYTF. V is TRBV19 and J is TRBJ1-2; D ambiguous. CDR1 is LNHDA and CDR2 is SQIVND in the germline V gene (reference sequence). Trimming left V 3 bases short and J 4 bases short, with 9 bases between. This CDR3 region has 13 residues. The whole variable domain, filled in from reference TRBV19 and TRBJ1-2, reads DGGITQSPKYLFRKEGQNVTLSCEQNLNHDAMYWYRQDPGQGLRLIYYSQIVNDFQKGDIAEGYSVSREKKESFPLTVTSAQKNPTAFYLCASSIAGIYGYTFGSGTRLTVV.

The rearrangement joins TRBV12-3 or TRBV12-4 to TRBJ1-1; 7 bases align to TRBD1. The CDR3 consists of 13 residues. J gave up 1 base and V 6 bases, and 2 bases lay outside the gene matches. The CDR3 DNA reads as TGTGCCAGCAGACGGGACAGGAACACTGAAGCTTTCTTT. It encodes CASRRDRNTEAFF.

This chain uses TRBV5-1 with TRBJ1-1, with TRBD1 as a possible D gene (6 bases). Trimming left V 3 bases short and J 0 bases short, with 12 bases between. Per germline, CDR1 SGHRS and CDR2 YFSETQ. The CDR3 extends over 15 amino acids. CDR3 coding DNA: TGCGCCAGCAGCTACCTCGGACAGCTGAACACTGAAGCTTTCTTT. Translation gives CASSYLGQLNTEAFF.

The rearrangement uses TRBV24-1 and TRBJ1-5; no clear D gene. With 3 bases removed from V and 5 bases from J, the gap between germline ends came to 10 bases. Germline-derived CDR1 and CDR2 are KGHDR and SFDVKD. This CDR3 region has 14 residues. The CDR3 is CATSDTGSHQPQHF. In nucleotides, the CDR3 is TGTGCCACCAGTGATACCGGGTCCCATCAGCCCCAGCATTTT.

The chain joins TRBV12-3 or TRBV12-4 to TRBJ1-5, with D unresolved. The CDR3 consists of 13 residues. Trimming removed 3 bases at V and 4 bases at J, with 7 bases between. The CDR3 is CASSFSENQPQHF. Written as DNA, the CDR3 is TGTGCCAGCAGTTTCTCGGAGAATCAGCCCCAGCATTTT.

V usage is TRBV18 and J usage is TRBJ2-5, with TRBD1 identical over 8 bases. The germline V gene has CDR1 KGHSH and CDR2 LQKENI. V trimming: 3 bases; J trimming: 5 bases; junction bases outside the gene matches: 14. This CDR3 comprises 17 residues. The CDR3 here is CASSPQGGVRGHETQYF. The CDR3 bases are TGTGCCAGCTCACCGCAAGGGGGAGTCAGGGGGCACGAGACCCAGTACTTC.

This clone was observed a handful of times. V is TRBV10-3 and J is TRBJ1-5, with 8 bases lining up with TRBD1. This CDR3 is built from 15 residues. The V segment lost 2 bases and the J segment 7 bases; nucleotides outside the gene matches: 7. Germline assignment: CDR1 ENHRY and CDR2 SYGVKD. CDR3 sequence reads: CAISEGQGSGQPQHF. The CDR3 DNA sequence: TGTGCCATCAGTGAGGGACAGGGTTCGGGCCAGCCCCAGCATTTT.

The chain's CDR3 is CASSFSGQNNEKLFF. The CDR3 nucleotides are TGTGCCAGCAGTTTCTCGGGACAGAATAATGAAAAACTGTTTTTT. The V and J genes are TRBV28 and TRBJ1-4; TRBD1 agrees at 7 bases. J was trimmed by 4 bases and V by 3 bases; bases with no gene match: 5. CDR1 is MDHEN and CDR2 is SYDVKM in the germline V gene. The CDR3 sequence is 15 residues long.

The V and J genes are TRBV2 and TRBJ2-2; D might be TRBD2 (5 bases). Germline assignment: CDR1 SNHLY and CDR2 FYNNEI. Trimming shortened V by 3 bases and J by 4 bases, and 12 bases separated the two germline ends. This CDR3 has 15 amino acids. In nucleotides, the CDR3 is TGTGCCAGCAGTGATCGAGGGTACAGCACCGGGGAGCTGTTTTTT. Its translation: CASSDRGYSTGELFF.

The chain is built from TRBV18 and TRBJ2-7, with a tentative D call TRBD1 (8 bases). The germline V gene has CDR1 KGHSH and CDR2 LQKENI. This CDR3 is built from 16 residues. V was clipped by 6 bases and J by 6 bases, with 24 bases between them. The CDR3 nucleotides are TGTGCCAGCTCCCCGATCAGGGGGCGGGAGTTCTCCGAGCAGTACTTC. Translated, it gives CASSPIRGREFSEQYF.

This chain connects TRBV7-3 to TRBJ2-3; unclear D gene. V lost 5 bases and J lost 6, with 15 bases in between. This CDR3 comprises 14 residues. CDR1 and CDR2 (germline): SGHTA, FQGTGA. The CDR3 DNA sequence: TGTGCCAGCAGCCCCGAGATCCGCGCCGATACGCAGTATTTT. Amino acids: CASSPEIRADTQYF.

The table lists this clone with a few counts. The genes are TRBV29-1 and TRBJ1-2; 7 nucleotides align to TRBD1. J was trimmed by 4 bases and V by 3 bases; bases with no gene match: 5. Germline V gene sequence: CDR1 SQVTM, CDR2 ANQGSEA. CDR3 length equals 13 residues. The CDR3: CSVERDSGYGYTF. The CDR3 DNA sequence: TGCAGCGTTGAGCGGGACAGCGGCTATGGCTACACCTTC.

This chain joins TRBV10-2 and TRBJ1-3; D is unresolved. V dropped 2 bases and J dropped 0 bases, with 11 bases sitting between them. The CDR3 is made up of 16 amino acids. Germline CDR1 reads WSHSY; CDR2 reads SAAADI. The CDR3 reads CASSEEGKGSGNTIYF. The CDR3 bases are TGCGCCAGCAGTGAGGAGGGAAAGGGCTCTGGAAACACCATATATTTT.

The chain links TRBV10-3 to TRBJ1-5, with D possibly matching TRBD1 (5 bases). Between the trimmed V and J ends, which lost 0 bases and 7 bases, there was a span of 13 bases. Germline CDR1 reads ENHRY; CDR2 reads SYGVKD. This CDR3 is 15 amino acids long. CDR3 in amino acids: CAISESLIRGQPQHF. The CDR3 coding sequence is TGTGCCATCAGTGAGTCCCTCATAAGGGGACAGCCCCAGCATTTT.

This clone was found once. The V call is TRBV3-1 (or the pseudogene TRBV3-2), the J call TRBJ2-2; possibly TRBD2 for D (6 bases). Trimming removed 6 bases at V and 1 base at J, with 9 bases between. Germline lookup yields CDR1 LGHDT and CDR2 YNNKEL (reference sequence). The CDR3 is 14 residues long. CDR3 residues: CASSLGGNTGELFF. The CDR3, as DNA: TGTGCCAGCAGTCTCGGGGGGAACACCGGGGAGCTGTTTTTT.

The CDR3 region has the DNA TGTGCCAGCAGCACAGCCGCCGATTCTATGACCGGGGAGCTGTTTTTT. This translates into CASSTAADSMTGELFF. This chain joins TRBV7-9 and TRBJ2-2; D is unclear. Germline values: CDR1 SEHNR, CDR2 FQNEAQ (reference sequence). The CDR3 extends over 16 amino acids. The V gene lost 5 bases and the J gene lost 5 bases, with 18 bases spanning the gap.

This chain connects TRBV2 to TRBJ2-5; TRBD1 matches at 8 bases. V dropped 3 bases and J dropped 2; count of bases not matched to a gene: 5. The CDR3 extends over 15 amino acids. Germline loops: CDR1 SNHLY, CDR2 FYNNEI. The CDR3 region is CASSDGTGGQETQYF. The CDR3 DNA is TGTGCCAGCAGTGATGGTACAGGGGGGCAAGAGACCCAGTACTTC.

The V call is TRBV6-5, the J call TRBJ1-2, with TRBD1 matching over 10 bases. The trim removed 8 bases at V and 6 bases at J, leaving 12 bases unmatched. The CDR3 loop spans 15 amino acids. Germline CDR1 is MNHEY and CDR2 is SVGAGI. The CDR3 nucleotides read TGTGCCAGCCTCTACGAGGACAGGGGGTGGAATGGCTACACCTTC. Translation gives CASLYEDRGWNGYTF.

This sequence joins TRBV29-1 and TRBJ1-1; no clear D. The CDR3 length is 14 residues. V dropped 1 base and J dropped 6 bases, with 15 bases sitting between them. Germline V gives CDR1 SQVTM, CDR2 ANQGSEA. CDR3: CSVEVGYSSPEAFF. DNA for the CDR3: TGCAGCGTTGAAGTAGGTTACAGCTCTCCTGAAGCTTTCTTT. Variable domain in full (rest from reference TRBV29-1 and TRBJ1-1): SAVISQKPSRDICQRGTSLTIQCQVDSQVTMMFWYRQQPGQSLTLIATANQGSEATYESGFVIDKFPISRPNLTFSTLTVSNMSPEDSSIYLCSVEVGYSSPEAFFGQGTRLTVV.

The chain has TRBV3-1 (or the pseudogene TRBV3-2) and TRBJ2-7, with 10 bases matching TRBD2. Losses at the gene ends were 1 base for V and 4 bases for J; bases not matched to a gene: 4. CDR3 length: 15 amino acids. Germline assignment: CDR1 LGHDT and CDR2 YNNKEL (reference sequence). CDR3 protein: CASSQVGTSVYEQYF. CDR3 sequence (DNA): TGTGCCAGCAGCCAAGTAGGGACTAGCGTTTACGAGCAGTACTTC.

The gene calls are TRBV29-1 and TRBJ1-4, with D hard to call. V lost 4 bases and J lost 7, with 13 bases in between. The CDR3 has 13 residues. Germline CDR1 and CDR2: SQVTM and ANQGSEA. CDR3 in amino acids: CSVGRDPSEKLFF. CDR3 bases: TGCAGCGTTGGGCGGGATCCAAGTGAAAAACTGTTTTTT.

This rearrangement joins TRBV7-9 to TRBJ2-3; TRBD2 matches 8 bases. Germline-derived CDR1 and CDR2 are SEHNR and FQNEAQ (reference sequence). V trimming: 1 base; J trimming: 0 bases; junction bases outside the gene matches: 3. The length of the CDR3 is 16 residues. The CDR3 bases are TGTGCCAGCAGCTTAGTAGGCGGGAGGAGCACAGATACGCAGTATTTT. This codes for CASSLVGGRSTDTQYF.

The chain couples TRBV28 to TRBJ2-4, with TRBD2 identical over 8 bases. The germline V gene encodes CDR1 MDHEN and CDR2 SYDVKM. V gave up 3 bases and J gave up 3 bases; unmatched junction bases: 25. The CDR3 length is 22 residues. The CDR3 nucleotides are TGTGCCAGCAGTTTGCGGGGACTAGTAATACCTTGGCCCCTATACGGCAAAAACATTCAGTACTTC. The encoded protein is CASSLRGLVIPWPLYGKNIQYF.